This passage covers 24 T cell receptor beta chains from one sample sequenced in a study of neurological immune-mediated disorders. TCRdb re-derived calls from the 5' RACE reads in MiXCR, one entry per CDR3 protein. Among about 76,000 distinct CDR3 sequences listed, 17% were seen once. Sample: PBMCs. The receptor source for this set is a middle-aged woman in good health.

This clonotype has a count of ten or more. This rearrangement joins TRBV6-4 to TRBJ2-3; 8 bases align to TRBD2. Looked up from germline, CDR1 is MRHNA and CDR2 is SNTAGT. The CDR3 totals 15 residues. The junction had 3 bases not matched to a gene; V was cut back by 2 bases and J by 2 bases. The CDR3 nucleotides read TGTGCCAGCAGTGACGAAGCGGGGGCCACAGATACGCAGTATTTT. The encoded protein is CASSDEAGATDTQYF.

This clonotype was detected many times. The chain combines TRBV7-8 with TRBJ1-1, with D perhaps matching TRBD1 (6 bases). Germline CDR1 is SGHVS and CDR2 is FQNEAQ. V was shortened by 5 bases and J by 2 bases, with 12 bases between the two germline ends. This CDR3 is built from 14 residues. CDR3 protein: CASSPGHVNTEAFF. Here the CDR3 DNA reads TGTGCCAGCAGCCCGGGACACGTAAACACTGAAGCTTTCTTT.

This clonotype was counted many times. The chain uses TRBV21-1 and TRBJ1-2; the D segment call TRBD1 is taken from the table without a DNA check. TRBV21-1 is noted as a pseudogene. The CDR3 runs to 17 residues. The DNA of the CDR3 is TGTGCCAGCAGCAAAGGGCTGAGACAGGGAATCGAGGATGGCTACACCTTC. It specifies CASSKGLRQGIEDGYTF.

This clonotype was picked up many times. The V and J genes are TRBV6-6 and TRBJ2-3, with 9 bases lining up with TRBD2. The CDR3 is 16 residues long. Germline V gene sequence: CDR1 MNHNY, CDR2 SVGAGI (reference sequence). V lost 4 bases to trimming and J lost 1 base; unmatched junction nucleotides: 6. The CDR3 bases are TGTGCCAGCAGTTCGACTAGCGGTGCTGGCACAGATACGCAGTATTTT. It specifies CASSSTSGAGTDTQYF.

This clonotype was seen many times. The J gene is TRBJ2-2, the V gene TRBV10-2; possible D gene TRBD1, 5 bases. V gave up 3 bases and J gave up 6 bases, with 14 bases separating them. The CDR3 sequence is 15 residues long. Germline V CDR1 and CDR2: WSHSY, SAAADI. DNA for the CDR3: TGCGCCAGCAGTGATTTTCCCCCAGGGCCCGGGGAGCTGTTTTTT. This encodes CASSDFPPGPGELFF.

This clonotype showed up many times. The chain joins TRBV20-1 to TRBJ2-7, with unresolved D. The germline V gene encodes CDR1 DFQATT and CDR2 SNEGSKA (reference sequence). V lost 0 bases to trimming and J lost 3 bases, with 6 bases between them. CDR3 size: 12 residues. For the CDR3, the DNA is TGCAGTGCTAGAGATACAGTCTACGAGCAGTACGTC. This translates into CSARDTVYEQYV.

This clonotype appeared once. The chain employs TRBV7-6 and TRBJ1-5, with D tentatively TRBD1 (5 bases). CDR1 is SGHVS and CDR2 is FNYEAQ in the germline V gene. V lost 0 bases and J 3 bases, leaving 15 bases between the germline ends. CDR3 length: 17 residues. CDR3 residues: CASSLAAGGKINQPQHF. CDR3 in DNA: TGTGCCAGCAGCTTAGCGGCCGGGGGGAAAATCAATCAGCCCCAGCATTTT.

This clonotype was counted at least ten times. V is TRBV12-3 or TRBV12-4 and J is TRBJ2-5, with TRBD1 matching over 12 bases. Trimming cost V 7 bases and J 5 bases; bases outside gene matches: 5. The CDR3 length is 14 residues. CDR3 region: CASTRDRGLETQYF. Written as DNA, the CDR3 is TGTGCCAGCACCAGGGACAGGGGGCTTGAGACCCAGTACTTC.

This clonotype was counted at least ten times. The CDR3: CAISESVETGKISWAGEQYF. The CDR3 bases are TGTGCCATCAGTGAGTCGGTGGAAACAGGGAAAATTTCTTGGGCGGGGGAGCAGTACTTC. The gene calls are TRBV10-3 and TRBJ2-7, with D possibly called TRBD1 or TRBD2 (6 bases each). The CDR3 is 20 residues long. Trimming took 0 bases from V and 7 from J, leaving 31 bases between them. CDR1 and CDR2 from the germline V gene are ENHRY and SYGVKD.

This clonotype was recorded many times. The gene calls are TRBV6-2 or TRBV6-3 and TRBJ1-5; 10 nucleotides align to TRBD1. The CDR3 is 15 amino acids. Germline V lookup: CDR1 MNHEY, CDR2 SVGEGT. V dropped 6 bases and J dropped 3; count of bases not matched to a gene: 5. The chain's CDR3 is CASRGTGAYNQPQHF. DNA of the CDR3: TGTGCCAGCAGGGGGACAGGGGCCTACAATCAGCCCCAGCATTTT.

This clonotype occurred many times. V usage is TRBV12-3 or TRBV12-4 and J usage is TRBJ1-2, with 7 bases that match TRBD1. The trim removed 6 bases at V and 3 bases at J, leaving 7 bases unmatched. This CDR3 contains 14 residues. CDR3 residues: CASSKTGIDYGYTF. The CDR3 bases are TGTGCCAGCAGCAAGACAGGGATTGACTATGGCTACACCTTC.

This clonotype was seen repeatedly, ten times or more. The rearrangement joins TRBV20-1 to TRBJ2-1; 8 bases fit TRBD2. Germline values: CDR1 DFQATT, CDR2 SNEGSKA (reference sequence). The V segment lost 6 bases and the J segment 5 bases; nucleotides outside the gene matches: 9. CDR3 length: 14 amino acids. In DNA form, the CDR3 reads TGCAGTGCCCCAGACGGGGGGGGGGACAATGAGCAGTTCTTC. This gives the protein CSAPDGGGDNEQFF.

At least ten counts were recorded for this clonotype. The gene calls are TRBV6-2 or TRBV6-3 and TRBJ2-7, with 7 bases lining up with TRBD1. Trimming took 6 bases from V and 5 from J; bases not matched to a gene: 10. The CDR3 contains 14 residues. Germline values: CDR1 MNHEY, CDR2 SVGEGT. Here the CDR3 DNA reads TGTGCCAGCAGCACCGGACAGGATCGCCACGAGCAGTACTTC. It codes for CASSTGQDRHEQYF.

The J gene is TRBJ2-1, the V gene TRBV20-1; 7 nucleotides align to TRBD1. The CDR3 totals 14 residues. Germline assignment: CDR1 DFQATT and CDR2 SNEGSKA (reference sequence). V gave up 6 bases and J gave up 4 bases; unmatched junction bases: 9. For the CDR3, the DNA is TGCAGTGCCGCCGGGACAGCGAAATACAATGAGCAGTTCTTC. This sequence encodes CSAAGTAKYNEQFF.

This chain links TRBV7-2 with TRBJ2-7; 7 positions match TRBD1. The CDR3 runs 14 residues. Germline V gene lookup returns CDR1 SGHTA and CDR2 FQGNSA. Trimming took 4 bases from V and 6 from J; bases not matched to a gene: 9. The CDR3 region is CASSSRQGLGEQYF. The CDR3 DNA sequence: TGTGCCAGCAGCTCCCGACAGGGTCTTGGCGAGCAGTACTTC.

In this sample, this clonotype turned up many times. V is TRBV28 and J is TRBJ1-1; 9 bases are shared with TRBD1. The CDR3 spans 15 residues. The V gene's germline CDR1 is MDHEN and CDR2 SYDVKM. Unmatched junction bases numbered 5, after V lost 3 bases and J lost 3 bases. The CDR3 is CASSFRTGEDTEAFF. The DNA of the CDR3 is TGTGCCAGCAGTTTCAGGACAGGGGAAGACACTGAAGCTTTCTTT.

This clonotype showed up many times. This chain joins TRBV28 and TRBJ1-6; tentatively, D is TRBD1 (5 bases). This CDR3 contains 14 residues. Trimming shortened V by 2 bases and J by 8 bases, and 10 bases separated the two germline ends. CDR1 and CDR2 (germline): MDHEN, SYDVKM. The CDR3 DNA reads TGTGCCAGCAGTTTAGGGGGGGTCGATTCACCCCTCCACTTT. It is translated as CASSLGGVDSPLHF.

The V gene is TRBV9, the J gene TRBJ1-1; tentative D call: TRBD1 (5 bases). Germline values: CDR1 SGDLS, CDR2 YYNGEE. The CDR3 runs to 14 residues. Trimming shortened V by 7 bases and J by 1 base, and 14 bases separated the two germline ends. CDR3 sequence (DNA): TGTGCCAGCGCTCTTGGGCAGGGGAACACTGAAGCTTTCTTT. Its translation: CASALGQGNTEAFF.

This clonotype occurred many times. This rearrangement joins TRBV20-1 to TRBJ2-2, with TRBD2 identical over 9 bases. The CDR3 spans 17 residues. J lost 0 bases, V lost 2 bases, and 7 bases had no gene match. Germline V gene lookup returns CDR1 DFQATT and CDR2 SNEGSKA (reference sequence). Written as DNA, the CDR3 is TGCAGTGCTAGAATTCTAGCGGGGATCGCGAACACCGGGGAGCTGTTTTTT. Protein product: CSARILAGIANTGELFF.

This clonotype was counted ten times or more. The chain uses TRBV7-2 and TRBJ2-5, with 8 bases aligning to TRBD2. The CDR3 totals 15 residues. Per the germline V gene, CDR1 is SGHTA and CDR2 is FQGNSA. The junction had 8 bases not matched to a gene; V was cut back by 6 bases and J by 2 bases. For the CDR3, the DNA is TGTGCCAGCAGTCGGGAGGGGGGGGTTCAAGAGACCCAGTACTTC. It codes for CASSREGGVQETQYF.

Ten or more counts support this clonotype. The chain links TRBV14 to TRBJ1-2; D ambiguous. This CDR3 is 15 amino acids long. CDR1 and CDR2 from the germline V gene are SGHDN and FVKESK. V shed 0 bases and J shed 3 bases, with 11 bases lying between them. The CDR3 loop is CASSQDRRAYYGYTF. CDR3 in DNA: TGTGCCAGCAGCCAAGATCGACGGGCGTACTATGGCTACACCTTC.

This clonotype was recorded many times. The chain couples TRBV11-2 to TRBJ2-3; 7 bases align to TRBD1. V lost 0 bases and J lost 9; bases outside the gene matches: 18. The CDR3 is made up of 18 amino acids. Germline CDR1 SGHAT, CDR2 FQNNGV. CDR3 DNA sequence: TGTGCCAGCAGCTTAGAAGGTCCCCAGAGGACAGGCTACGTAACGCAGTATTTT. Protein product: CASSLEGPQRTGYVTQYF.

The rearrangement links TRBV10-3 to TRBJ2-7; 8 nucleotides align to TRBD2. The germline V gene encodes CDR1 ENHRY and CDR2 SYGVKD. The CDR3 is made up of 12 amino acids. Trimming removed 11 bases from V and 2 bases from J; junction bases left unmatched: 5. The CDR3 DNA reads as TGTGCCGCTGCCGGGAGGGCCTACGAGCAGTACTTC. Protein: CAAAGRAYEQYF.

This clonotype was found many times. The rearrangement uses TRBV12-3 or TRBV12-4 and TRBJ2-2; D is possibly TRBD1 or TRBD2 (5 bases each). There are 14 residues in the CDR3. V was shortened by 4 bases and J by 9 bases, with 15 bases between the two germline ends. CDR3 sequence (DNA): TGTGCCAGCAGTTCTACATCGAGGGACCGGGAGCTGTTTTTT. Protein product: CASSSTSRDRELFF.